This T cell receptor beta chain derives from a study of T cells in Graves' hyperthyroidism and ophthalmopathy (dated by TCRdb to between 2017 and 2020). Background for the entire study: Peripheral blood samples were taken at the time of initial diagnosis, prior to any treatment. In addition, the study compared T-cell repertoires in thyroid tissue and in blood from a handful of Graves' hyperthyroidism patients. Once sampling was done, hyperthyroidism patients were given methimazole at a starting dose of 30 mg daily, whereas ophthalmopathy patients were given high-dose intravenous methylprednisolone. For training and testing, the roughly 93 patients in the discovery cohort were randomly divided in a 7:3 ratio. Prospective prediction of ophthalmopathy was tested in an independent validation cohort of approximately 19 hyperthyroidism patients and some 17 patients who later progressed to ophthalmopathy. A discovery cohort of about a hundred patients, about 40 with Graves' ophthalmopathy and 55 to 65 with stable Graves' hyperthyroidism, was used to find distinguishing TCR V-J signatures. According to the paper, TCR Vbeta CDR3 sequencing was carried out on 135 peripheral blood samples, which came from approximately 43 ophthalmopathy, roughly 75 hyperthyroidism and approximately 17 progressor patients.

TCR beta CDR3 regions were amplified from RNA transcripts. The TCR CDR3 was subjected to a first round of RT-PCR using the HTBI primer set and the Qiagen OneStep RT-PCR kit. Libraries were constructed in a second round of multiplex PCR, after which size selection and purification were performed. Libraries were sequenced paired-end with 100 bp reads on an Illumina HiSeq2000. The paper's processing steps were these. SOAPnuke was used to process the raw data, throwing out any read that contained adapters or uncalled bases, had a mean Phred below 15, or lacked an exact constant-primer or identifier match. COPE v1.2.5 was used to merge high-quality paired reads, and clonotypes were defined as unique nucleotide sequences. Clonotypes were aligned to IMGT TRBV, TRBD and TRBJ reference segments using MiTCR v1.1. The analysis was restricted to V-J combinations with a frequency above 0.0001, which together covered roughly 99% of the repertoires. The TCS score was defined as F50 (clonal expansion) divided by E x V (chaos), with BLOSUM62-based TCRdist calculated between CDR3 peptides within each V-J. Welch's t-statistics and random forest reduced roughly 500 V-J features to about 13, which were used in a naive Bayes classifier (R e1071). TCRdb passed the public sequencing reads through fastp at Q25 and MiXCR, retaining productive beta sequences. Rows with one shared CDR3 protein collapse into an entry with the most common genes and DNA. These V and J calls are TCRdb output, not the study's own analysis. The sample has approximately 420,000 distinct CDR3 sequences on record, more than 13% of them singletons. About 30% of the sample rests with the top ten.

V is pared back by 1 base and J by 1 base, with 13 bases lying between the germline termini. Counted from cysteine to phenylalanine, this CDR3 has 16 amino acids. The entry retains the CDR3 DNA only, 48 bases that are in frame from base 1. According to the germline V gene, CDR1 reads MGHRA and CDR2 reads YSYEKL. In the case of this clonotype: What this receptor recognizes is not known. Base qualities are missing; no much larger clone stands one base away.

Stable Graves' hyperthyroidism was defined as no progression to ophthalmopathy during 18 months of follow-up. The hyperthyroidism patients were between 18 and 65 years old and newly diagnosed, with a disease duration of less than 2 months. Patients with uncontrolled infections, other autoimmune diseases, pregnancy or lactation were excluded. Diagnoses were established on the basis of clinical symptoms, serum thyroxine and TRAb, thyroid ultrasound, and orbital computed tomography. PBMCs were separated from roughly 10 ml of fresh peripheral blood using Ficoll-Paque density gradient centrifugation. Trizol reagent was used to extract total RNA, and RNA quality was then checked on an Agilent 2100 Bioanalyzer. Findings and caveats that apply to the study as a whole: In cross-validation, a model built on a 13 V-J signature told ophthalmopathy apart from stable hyperthyroidism with under 90% sensitivity and around 81% specificity, and in testing the same model reached 80%/75%. Most expanded thyroid clonotypes (frequency above 0.001) were also detected in blood, a finding suggesting that blood repertoires may reflect thyroid immune responses. In validation, the model predicted progression to ophthalmopathy a median of roughly six months before onset, with approximately 70% sensitivity and about 72% specificity. No statistical method was used to fix the sample size in advance, and group allocation was not hidden from the investigators.

The sequencing sample was made of blood. The V and J genes are TRBV4-1 and TRBJ1-1; TRBD1 is a weak D gene call, 6 bases matching. This TCR came from a woman under 40 with Graves' hyperthyroidism. In nucleotides, the sequence is TGCGCCAGCAGCCAAGGGGGGCATGGACCGAACACTGAAGCTTTCTTT. Its protein product is CASSQGGHGPNTEAFF.